This TCR beta chain was sequenced for a study of vaccination effects on CD4 cells after COVID-19 (dated by TCRdb to the early 2020s). Regarding the research as a whole: Participants received two doses of either the BNT162b2 or the mRNA-1273 mRNA SARS-CoV-2 vaccine. SARS-CoV-2 spike-specific CD4+ TCR repertoires were compared before and after mRNA vaccination in COVID-19 convalescent patients and in infection-naive vaccine recipients. The full study included approximately nine COVID-19 convalescent patients and several SARS-CoV-2-naive healthy vaccine recipients. Cultures from other donors in the study were sequenced using the Oncomine TCR Beta short-read assay on an Illumina iSeq 100. On the study overall, not on this receptor specifically: In healthy vaccine recipients, vaccine-induced clones were almost all SARS-CoV-2 mono-reactive, with only 1 of 255 being cross-reactive with common cold coronaviruses. The study was limited by a small number of convalescent patients and lacked early post-infection timepoints. Both infection-induced and vaccine-induced clones contracted markedly at late post-vaccination timepoints, which is consistent with waning T cell responses.

This clone was seen only a few times. Its target antigen remains unknown. No base qualities exist here, and no much larger clone lies one base off it. V is reduced by 1 base and J by 0 bases, leaving a spacing of 10 bases between them. In the germline V gene, CDR1 corresponds to MNHNS and CDR2 to SASEGT. The CDR3, cysteine through phenylalanine, is 16 amino acids long. Only the CDR3 region is kept as DNA, spanning 48 bases read in frame from base 1. Receptor amplification or capture employed the immunoSEQ multiplex PCR assay. DNA from the CD4+ T cells that had been cultured and isolated underwent TCR beta CDR3 sequencing. On the study's bioinformatics: The analysis removed non-productive TCR sequences, trimmed reads to the CDR3 region, and retained only CDR3s that were 7 or more amino acids long. The MANAFEST web app was used to pick out antigen-specific clonotypes by comparing their expansion in peptide wells with that in reference cultures. Positive clones required FDR<0.05 expansion versus reference and all other wells, odds ratio above 5, and frequency above 0.1% in two replicate wells. A clonotype was defined as cross-reactive if the clonotype was significantly expanded both in SARS-CoV-2 spike wells and in at least one common cold coronavirus spike condition. CDR3 similarity was assessed by Levenshtein distance with the stringdist R package, and unrooted trees were built with ape in R 3.6.1. In TCRdb, the immuneACCESS table is reduced to in-frame sequences with V and J assigned. These tables do not hold every clone; where another copy was compared, an unresolved V gene accounts for under half, and the others remain unexplained. V and J calls and clone size follow that table, whereas D and trimming were derived from the DNA. The sample records tens of thousands of clones, approximately 70% of which are singletons. The top ten constitute about 9.7% of the sample.

In the ViraFEST assay, PBMC were stimulated with viral peptide pools, and antigen-specific CD4+ T cell clonotypes were then identified by expansion using TCR sequencing. After approximately 11 days of culture, CD4+ T cells were isolated with the EasySep CD4+ T cell isolation kit. Healthy vaccine recipients had no prior SARS-CoV-2 infection, confirmed by negative nucleocapsid antibodies before and after vaccination. A few million PBMC per well were cultured in IMDM with about 4.6% human AB serum, around 10 IU/ml IL-2 and gentamicin, plus 10 ug/ml peptides. On days 3 and 7, half of the culture medium was replaced with fresh IL-2-containing medium. Unless otherwise noted, each peptide stimulation condition was cultured in triplicate wells. PBMC were separated from whole blood using Ficoll-Paque Plus gradient centrifugation and were then either cryopreserved at -140C or used fresh. Overlapping peptide pools spanned the spike proteins of SARS-CoV-2 and the common cold coronaviruses HCoV-NL63, HCoV-OC43 and HCoV-229E. The QIAamp micro DNA kit was used to extract genomic DNA from the cultured CD4+ T cells.

The sequence links TRBV6-1 to TRBJ1-5; the best D guess is TRBD1, with 6 bases matching. The sequence was obtained from a human donor who received a COVID-19 vaccine. The input for sequencing was CD4+ T cells from PBMCs cultured with HCoV-NL63 spike peptides, taken before COVID-19 vaccination. In the paper's terms, the cell subset or site label means: HCoV-NL63 spike overlapping peptide pool stimulation. The DNA reads as follows: TGTGCCAGCAGTGAAGTGGACAGCTATAGCAATCAGCCCCAGCATTTT. Its protein reads: CASSEVDSYSNQPQHF.